These 2 T cell receptor beta chains share one sample of origin, sequenced in a study of blood T cell repertoires in COVID-19. Profiling relied on immunoSEQ multiplex PCR, and the TCRdb table lists in-frame clones only, not all of them. The data show 150,000 to 200,000 clones, approximately 90% seen once. The sequenced sample was peripheral blood. These receptors came from a man aged 18-30 years who had recovered from COVID-19.

The rearrangement uses TRBV6-2 or TRBV6-3 and TRBJ1-5, with D possibly matching TRBD1 (5 bases). Trimming removed 0 bases from V and 3 bases from J, with 12 bases in between. Germline V CDR1 and CDR2: MNHEY, SVGEGT. The CDR3 contains 16 residues. This chain's CDR3 is CASSYSKAGINQPQHF. The CDR3 DNA reads as TGTGCCAGCAGTTACTCGAAAGCAGGGATCAATCAGCCCCAGCATTTT.

This chain joins TRBV19 and TRBJ2-4; tentatively, D is TRBD2 (5 bases). The CDR3 extends over 16 amino acids. V was pared by 1 base and J by 1 base, with 11 bases between. CDR1 is LNHDA, CDR2 SQIVND, per germline (reference sequence). CDR3 bases: TGTGCCAGTAGTATAGGGACCCGAGGGGCCAAAAACATTCAGTACTTC. This codes for CASSIGTRGAKNIQYF.